This TCR beta chain was obtained from a study of long-term antiretroviral therapy in people with HIV (dated by TCRdb to 2022 to 2024). With respect to the entire study: The earliest samples were collected about a decade before the 2015 WHO recommendation for immediate ART, when ART was typically delayed until CD4 counts fell. From 25 to 30 adults with confirmed HIV infection, the cohort provided under 200 cryopreserved PBMC samples, gathered serially across a mean of approximately six years (range 1-12). Among the 30 or so participants with HIV, ten to eleven were female. A retrospective serial study tested whether ART initiation and durable HIV suppression were associated with changes in peripheral blood TRB repertoire composition and diversity. No cross-contamination during QIAcube processing was seen in test extractions of a monoclonal T-cell line run alongside 33 polyclonal samples.

To be included, a participant needed at least one PBMC sample from before ART initiation plus at least two post-ART samples. All participants with HIV were treated in the United States of America. Before DNA extraction, cryopreserved samples containing about 0.9-11 million PBMC were thawed and washed. At the time of the earliest PBMC sample, participants with HIV were aged between about 23 and 54 years. PBMC samples from each participant spanned 1-4 timepoints before ART initiation and 2-8 timepoints after ART initiation, with a median of 7 samples. Serial HIV viral load, CD4+ T-cell count, ART history and demographic data were obtained for every participant. Genomic DNA was extracted from unsorted PBMC with a Qiagen kit on a QIAcube, processed in batches of 12 samples. The CDR3 covers 15 residues, taking in both the cysteine and the phenylalanine. Here the CDR3 DNA is all that survives: 45 bases in frame from base 1. The germline V gene gives CDR1 as ENHRY and CDR2 as SYGVKD. The germline V end is reduced by 10 bases and the J end by 6 bases; junction bases left unmatched: 15.

Points on this clone: Its recognized antigen is unknown. No per-base quality is available; no much larger clone lies one base away.

Sequencing of the TRB variable region was done with the immunoSEQ hsTCRB v3.0 assay at survey level resolution. The targeted TRB sequencing depth was about 40,000-50,000 T-cell genomes per sample. TRB libraries were pooled and sequenced on an Illumina MiSeq using a v3 150-cycle kit. Per the original workflow: Repertoire analysis was run in R within a reproducible Nextflow workflow that covered QC, data transformation and analysis. LymphoSeq2, an R package for exploring AIRR-Seq data, was used to implement the custom analyses. A few samples that yielded fewer than 5000 total TRB sequences were excluded, so that around 190 HIV repertoires were analyzed. Among the 180 or so HIV repertoires that were kept, almost 60 were collected before ART initiation and more than 120 were collected after ART initiation. Each repertoire was downsampled to 5000 TRB nucleotide sequences, and summary statistics were averaged across 100 downsampling iterations. TRB sequences were retained for analysis only if CDR3 regions of at least seven amino acids were present. Two measures captured diversity: a Shannon entropy-derived clonality score and the Gini coefficient. In repertoire networks, the top 5000 CDR3 amino acid sequences were linked whenever an edit distance of one separated two sequences. Antigen specificity groups and MHC restriction were predicted for TRB CDR3 amino acid sequences with GLIPH2. CDR3 amino acid sequences were matched against VDJdb and McPAS-TCR to flag known CMV, EBV, HIV or tissue antigen associations. Pre-ART, post-ART and control groups were compared with Wilcoxon signed-rank tests and Holm-Bonferroni correction. TCRdb obtained this table from immuneACCESS and retained in-frame rearrangements with V and J assigned. These tables miss some clones; where compared with another copy, unresolved V genes account for less than half of the shortfall, and the remainder is unexplained. V and J calls and clone size come straight from that table; D and trimming were deduced from the DNA. This sample is represented by some 15,000 clones; about 87% of them were singletons. The top ten constitute 22% of the sample.

Here is what the overall study found, with its caveats: The samples span the years 2004 to 2017, and the ART regimens used may be less effective than current regimens. Compared with controls, HIV repertoires had narrower CDR3 length ranges, and the network structure pointed to an antigen-experienced repertoire that shifted only slightly toward naive after ART. Expanded TRB clones identified before ART initiation dominated the repertoire across all time points, though the dominance fluctuated and decreased in many PLHIV after ART. Starting ART was linked to a significant rise in TRB diversity, yet even after long-term ART the diversity remained significantly lower than in transplant donor controls. Because cell numbers in pre-ART samples were limited, unsorted PBMC were profiled instead of sorted CD4+ and CD8+ T cells. Limited PBMC availability meant only the TCR beta chain was sequenced, without alpha chain pairing. Inferences about post-ART repertoire changes are limited because no data were available on ART adherence, viral resistance or therapy changes.

This TCR derives from a woman aged 40 to 50 with HIV. Specimen: unsorted PBMCs, collected 2.1 years after starting antiretroviral therapy. The sequence joins TRBV10-3 to TRBJ1-2; 9 central nucleotides agree with TRBD1. Here the CDR3 is given as CASAPGQGESDGYTF. The sequenced DNA: TGTGCCAGTGCCCCGGGACAGGGTGAGTCGGATGGCTACACCTTC.